This TCR beta chain was identified during a study of T-cell memory formation after mild COVID-19 (dated by TCRdb to the early 2020s). As for the study more broadly: TCR sequence clusters from the two donors were found to be largely donor specific. In a couple of donors, T-cell clones that expanded and contracted after mild COVID-19 were tracked by sequencing TCRalpha and TCRbeta repertoires over time. Two young, previously healthy adult volunteers, one female and one male, were included in the cohort. Study-wide conclusions, independent of this receptor: Some responding clones were found in pre-infection memory, which suggests that pre-existing cross-reactive memory T cells took part in the SARS-CoV-2 response. SARS-CoV-2 specificity was not confirmed for the second-wave clones peaking on day 37. Only two mild cases were covered in the study, and larger cohorts including severe cases with pre-infection samples were considered necessary. Clones that contracted from day 15 to 85 showed balanced CD4/CD8 phenotypes, whereas a second wave of clones that expanded from day 15 to 37 leaned towards CD4+. Contracting CD4+ clones appeared mostly in the CM and EM memory subsets, whereas CD8+ clones were enriched in EMRA.

From cysteine to phenylalanine, the CDR3 is 14 amino acids long. Only the CDR3 DNA is retained, 42 bases long and in frame from the first base. At the junction V is shortened by 4 bases and J by 1 base, with 11 bases in between. CDR1 and CDR2 (GTSNPN, SVGIG) derive from the germline V gene (reference sequence). The listed sequencing device is Illumina NovaSeq 6000. Using 5'RACE with constant-segment primers, TCRalpha and TCRbeta cDNA libraries were constructed, with sample barcodes and unique molecular identifiers added in the process. RNA was extracted from every sample with Trizol reagent. Library amplification was performed in two PCR steps, and a second sample barcode and Illumina TruSeq adapters were introduced in the second step. Libraries were sequenced on an Illumina NovaSeq with 2 x 150 bp paired-end reads. Under the source paper's analysis protocol: The reads were demultiplexed and collapsed into UMI-guided consensus sequences using migec v1.2.7. Using mixcr v2.1.11, UMI consensuses were aligned to TRA and TRB V and J templates and then assembled into clonotypes. Clonotypes were classified as expanded or contracted when called significant by both edgeR and NoisET, with noise models trained on biological replicates. For edgeR calls, the cutoffs were a false discovery rate-adjusted p below 0.01 and a log2 fold-change threshold of 1. PCA with hierarchical clustering of max-normalized trajectories of the 1000 most abundant clonotypes was used as exploratory dynamics analysis. Separately sequenced CD4+ and CD8+ repertoires were used to assign the CD4 or CD8 phenotype of responding clones. TCRdb ran its own pipeline on the public reads, namely fastp trimming at Q25 and MiXCR clone calling, and kept in-frame beta chains. Rows are combined by CDR3 protein, so each entry shows the most common genes and DNA. It is TCRdb's table, rather than the study itself, that gives the V and J calls and clone size. Within this sample are roughly 620,000 distinct CDR3 sequences, with more than 15% of them counted one time only. The ten most abundant clones make up around 12% of the sample.

A note on this clonotype: This clone's antigen is unknown. Base qualities are missing; no much larger clone stands one base away.

PBMCs were isolated by Ficoll-Paque density gradient centrifugation. Recombination linked TRBV30 to TRBJ2-1; the D segment might be TRBD1 or TRBD2, since each matches 6 bases. This sequence was found in an adult woman who had mild COVID-19 (a few samples of this study predate the infection). The sample titles of this study are shuffled in the database, so cell type and time point are left out; the donor was told from shared clones. The sequenced material came from PBMCs or a T cell subset sorted from them (not recorded which). Here is the DNA: TGTGCCTGGACGAAGGGGGGATCCTACAATGAGCAGTTCTTC. Translated, this is CAWTKGGSYNEQFF.